A single sample gave rise to the 21 T cell receptor beta chains below, sequenced in a study of T-cell reconstitution after alpha-beta-depleted transplantation in children (dated by TCRdb to about 2016). Libraries came from PCR. Instrument used: Illumina HiSeq 2500. Molecular barcoding was employed in the preparation of TCR libraries, with unique molecular identifiers being used to normalize TCRbeta repertoire quantification. TCRdb itself trimmed the public reads at Q25 with fastp, ran MiXCR and retained productive beta chains. Records with the same CDR3 protein are collapsed into one entry carrying the most frequent genes and DNA. Counted in this sample were more than 90,000 distinct CDR3 sequences; 10% of them appeared once. In total, the top ten clones hold less than 45% of the sample. The meaning of the sample's treatment or condition label: allogeneic hematopoietic cell transplantation with graft depleted of TCRalphabeta T cells and CD19 B cells.

The sample was PBMCs, taken before TCRalphabeta/CD19-depleted stem cell transplant. Every receptor here comes from a boy aged 2 to 10 with acute lymphoblastic leukemia, due to receive a stem cell transplant.

The rearrangement uses TRBV7-9 and TRBJ1-2; D possibly corresponds to TRBD1 (5 bases). CDR3 length equals 13 residues. V lost 10 bases and J 4 bases, leaving 16 bases between the germline ends. Germline CDR1 is SEHNR and CDR2 is FQNEAQ (reference sequence). The CDR3 coding sequence is TGTGCCACCTCCGGGGCTTCCCTCTATGGCTACACCTTC. This sequence encodes CATSGASLYGYTF.

This clonotype turned up a few times. The rearrangement links TRBV29-1 to TRBJ1-2, with D uncertain. Germline-derived CDR1 and CDR2 are SQVTM and ANQGSEA. V was trimmed by 4 bases and J by 8 bases, leaving 11 bases between them. The CDR3 runs to 11 residues. CDR3 nucleotide sequence: TGCAGCGTTGGTTCCGGGTTCGGCTACACCTTC. Protein sequence: CSVGSGFGYTF.

At least ten counts were recorded for this clonotype. This sequence joins TRBV12-3 or TRBV12-4 and TRBJ1-1; D uncertain. Trimming pared 2 bases from V and 0 bases from J, leaving 7 bases between. The CDR3 extends over 14 amino acids. The CDR3 DNA is TGTGCCAGCAGTTTATTCGGTATGAACACTGAAGCTTTCTTT. The encoded protein is CASSLFGMNTEAFF.

The chain is built from TRBV9 and TRBJ1-1; 7 bases fit TRBD1. The germline gives CDR1 SGDLS, CDR2 YYNGEE. The trim removed 3 bases at V and 2 bases at J, leaving 7 bases unmatched. The CDR3 is 15 residues long. The CDR3 DNA reads as TGTGCCAGCAGCGCCCAGGGGGTAGTAAACACTGAAGCTTTCTTT. Residues: CASSAQGVVNTEAFF. Based on the CDR3 plus reference TRBV9 and TRBJ1-1, the full variable domain is DSGVTQTPKHLITATGQRVTLRCSPRSGDLSVYWYQQSLDQGLQFLIQYYNGEERAKGNILERFSAQQFPDLHSELNLSSLELGDSALYFCASSAQGVVNTEAFFGQGTRLTVV.

A few counts support this clonotype. V is TRBV3-1 and J is TRBJ2-4, with D unresolved. Trimming cost V 3 bases and J 7 bases, with 10 bases left between them. The CDR3 has 13 amino acids. In germline, CDR1 is LGHDT, CDR2 YNNKEL (reference sequence). The CDR3 spells CASSHQPPNIQYF. DNA of the CDR3: TGTGCCAGCAGCCACCAACCGCCCAACATTCAGTACTTC.

The chain couples TRBV20-1 to TRBJ2-5; 8 positions agree with TRBD2. CDR3 length equals 12 residues. Germline lookup yields CDR1 DFQATT and CDR2 SNEGSKA (reference sequence). The ends lost 1 base at V and 5 bases at J; junction bases unmatched: 0. CDR3 sequence (DNA): TGCAGTGCTAGAGCGGGAGGGGAGACCCAGTACTTC. This encodes CSARAGGETQYF.

The chain combines TRBV2 with TRBJ2-5; 12 nucleotides agree with TRBD2. The CDR3 has 17 amino acids. J lost 2 bases, V lost 6 bases, and 10 bases had no gene match. Germline V gives CDR1 SNHLY, CDR2 FYNNEI. The CDR3 is CASRDSLAGGRQETQYF. The CDR3 DNA sequence: TGTGCCAGCAGAGATAGCCTAGCGGGAGGGCGGCAAGAGACCCAGTACTTC.

A few counts support this clonotype. The V and J genes are TRBV4-2 and TRBJ2-7; 14 nucleotides line up with TRBD2. The V gene's germline CDR1 is LGHNA and CDR2 YNFKEQ. This CDR3 is built from 19 residues. V was pared by 3 bases and J by 4 bases, with 14 bases of the junction left unmatched. The CDR3 coding sequence is TGTGCCAGCAGCCACAGGACTAGCGGGAGGTCCCCCGCGTCATACGAGCAGTACTTC. This gives the protein CASSHRTSGRSPASYEQYF.

This clonotype has a handful of counts. V and J are TRBV27 and TRBJ1-5; D is unclear. Germline CDR1 and CDR2: MNHEY and SMNVEV (reference sequence). The CDR3 length is 15 residues. Trimming took off 6 bases at V and 6 bases at J, with 18 bases between the two ends. In nucleotides, the CDR3 is TGTGCCAGCAGACAGACACGGGATCGGGTTCAGCCCCAGCATTTT. This sequence encodes CASRQTRDRVQPQHF.

The table lists this clonotype with many counts. The gene calls are TRBV29-1 and TRBJ2-7, with D uncertain. CDR1 and CDR2 from the germline V gene are SQVTM and ANQGSEA. Trimming took 5 bases from V and 3 from J, leaving 17 bases between them. The CDR3 spans 14 residues. The CDR3 region is CSVQHGRNDYEQYF. The CDR3 DNA follows: TGCAGCGTTCAGCACGGCAGGAATGACTACGAGCAGTACTTC.

This clonotype was counted once. Just one base apart from a much larger clone, this may be a read error. The chain combines TRBV27 with TRBJ1-1, with D unclear. Germline V gene lookup returns CDR1 MNHEY and CDR2 SMNVEV (reference sequence). The CDR3 is made up of 13 amino acids. CDR3 in amino acids: CAISFSMNTEAFF. The CDR3 coding sequence is TGTGCCATCAGTTTCTCTATGAACACTGAAGCTTTCTTT.

This clonotype was seen ten or more times. The J gene is TRBJ2-5, the V gene TRBV20-1; the match to TRBD2 covers 7 bases. The CDR3 totals 16 residues. Trimming at V came to 4 bases and at J to 4 bases, leaving 15 bases not matched to a gene. Germline V CDR1 and CDR2: DFQATT, SNEGSKA (reference sequence). The CDR3 region has the DNA TGCAGTGCTACCCCGACCCCCGCGGGAGTCCGAGAGACCCAGTACTTC. Amino acid sequence: CSATPTPAGVRETQYF.

The table lists this clonotype with many counts. V usage is TRBV2 and J usage is TRBJ1-3; TRBD1 aligns across 7 bases. Trimming at V came to 7 bases and at J to 0 bases, leaving 9 bases not matched to a gene. CDR1 is SNHLY, CDR2 FYNNEI, per germline. CDR3 size: 16 residues. CDR3 nucleotides: TGTGCCAGCACAGAGCACCGGGACAGCTCTGGAAACACCATATATTTT. It translates to CASTEHRDSSGNTIYF.

The genes are TRBV7-9 and TRBJ2-7; D gene ambiguous. Per the germline V gene, CDR1 is SEHNR and CDR2 is FQNEAQ (reference sequence). Trimming left V 2 bases short and J 6 bases short, with 20 bases between. CDR3 length: 16 residues. Written as DNA, the CDR3 is TGTGCCAGCAGCTTAACCGGGTCCCCGTCCCCAGGCGAGCAGTACTTC. Its protein product is CASSLTGSPSPGEQYF.

This clonotype was observed a few times. The V gene is TRBV3-1, the J gene TRBJ2-5; TRBD2 might be the D (5 bases). CDR1 and CDR2 from the germline V gene are LGHDT and YNNKEL (reference sequence). The CDR3 runs 15 residues. Trimming left V 0 bases short and J 9 bases short, with 17 bases between. In DNA form, the CDR3 reads TGTGCCAGCAGCCAAGAAGCCGGTGGGAGAAGGGCCCAGTACTTC. Protein sequence: CASSQEAGGRRAQYF.

The V call is TRBV4-1, the J call TRBJ2-7; a weak D match, TRBD2 (6 bases). CDR1 is MGHRA and CDR2 is YSYEKL in the germline V gene. Trimming removed 4 bases at V and 4 bases at J, with 20 bases between. The CDR3 length is 16 residues. The chain's CDR3 is CASSLLGAGRTYEQYF. The CDR3 region has the DNA TGCGCCAGCAGCCTCCTCGGGGCGGGGAGGACGTACGAGCAGTACTTC.

This clonotype showed up many times. The chain is built from TRBV5-1 and TRBJ1-4; D is unclear. The germline gives CDR1 SGHRS, CDR2 YFSETQ. V dropped 4 bases and J dropped 0 bases, with 10 bases sitting between them. The CDR3 consists of 15 residues. This chain's CDR3 is CASSIGRSTNEKLFF. The CDR3 DNA is TGCGCCAGCAGCATCGGACGGTCAACTAATGAAAAACTGTTTTTT.

This clonotype has a count of ten or more. V usage is TRBV6-1 and J usage is TRBJ2-1; TRBD2 aligns across 11 bases. CDR1 is MNHNS, CDR2 SASEGT, per germline. Germline trimming cut 5 bases from V and 6 bases from J; bases unmatched to any gene: 6. There are 15 residues in the CDR3. CDR3 region: CASSLAGGSGNEQFF. In DNA form, the CDR3 reads TGTGCCAGCAGTCTAGCGGGAGGCTCTGGCAATGAGCAGTTCTTC.

The chain combines TRBV6-1 with TRBJ2-3; TRBD2 aligns across 8 bases. The CDR3 contains 14 residues. After removal of 6 bases from V and 3 bases from J, the junction contained 5 bases not matched to a gene. The germline CDR1 and CDR2 sequences are MNHNS and SASEGT. The CDR3 protein is CASSRAGATDTQYF. In DNA form, the CDR3 reads TGTGCCAGCAGCCGAGCGGGAGCTACAGATACGCAGTATTTT.

This clonotype was detected a few times. The rearrangement uses TRBV20-1 and TRBJ2-7; D is uncertain. V was clipped by 4 bases and J by 2 bases, with 12 bases between them. Germline assignment: CDR1 DFQATT and CDR2 SNEGSKA (reference sequence). The CDR3 is 13 residues long. CDR3 nucleotides: TGCAGTGCTACCCTTCTCGATGCCTACGAGCAGTACTTC. Protein: CSATLLDAYEQYF.

A note on this clonotype: The junction shows a germline mismatch at one end, possibly a read error. V is TRBV19 and J is TRBJ1-2; D gene ambiguous. Looked up from germline, CDR1 is LNHDA and CDR2 is SQIVND (reference sequence). The CDR3 runs to 10 residues. The CDR3 spells CASGIYGYTF. In nucleotides, the CDR3 is TGTGCCAGTGGTATCTATGGCTACACCTTC.